This is a list of T cell receptor beta chains from one sample in a study of T cell responses to AZD1222 COVID-19 vaccine. The method was immunoSEQ multiplex PCR; TCRdb's version includes in-frame clones alone and lacks a portion of them. The sample comprises about 130,000 clones, 85% to 95% of which are singletons, and 7.5% to 9.5% rests with the top ten. Sequenced here: peripheral blood, sampled on day 0 of AZD1222 vaccination. These receptors were taken from an adult in good health. CDR3s include the opening cysteine and the closing phenylalanine or tryptophan. A D gene is named only where the DNA matches it firmly. Expanded clones get a size class; other rows say once, few or many, or leave the size out.

d_call clone_size j_call v_call cdr3_aa cdr3_nt
TRBD1 once TRBJ1-2 TRBV5-1 CASSWGRGRFLNYGYTF TGCGCCAGCAGCTGGGGCAGGGGGCGCTTCCTAAACTATGGCTACACCTTC
TRBD2 - TRBJ2-3 TRBV2 CASSSGGGARDTQYF TGTGCCAGCAGCTCTGGCGGGGGGGCCAGAGATACGCAGTATTTT
- - TRBJ1-1 TRBV25-1 CASSWNTEAFF TGTGCCAGCTCCTGGAACACTGAAGCTTTCTTT
- - TRBJ2-3 TRBV3-1/TRBV3-2 CASSQVRDTQYF TGTGCCAGCAGCCAAGTGAGGGATACGCAGTATTTT
- many TRBJ1-1 TRBV7-9 CASTPGREAFF TGTGCCAGCACTCCGGGGAGGGAAGCTTTCTTT
- - TRBJ2-7 TRBV6-1 CASSERYEQYF TGTGCCAGCAGTGAACGGTACGAGCAGTACTTC
TRBD2 - TRBJ2-5 TRBV7-9 CASSPIAGRRMETQYF TGTGCCAGCAGCCCTATAGCGGGAAGGAGGATGGAGACCCAGTACTTC
TRBD1 - TRBJ1-2 TRBV6-4 CASPPSHRGSYGYTF TGTGCCAGCCCCCCCAGCCACAGGGGCAGCTATGGCTACACCTTC
- - TRBJ2-3 TRBV2 CASESRGASTDTQYF TGTGCCAGCGAGTCCCGGGGGGCAAGCACAGATACGCAGTATTTT
- - TRBJ1-2 TRBV19 CASEGGTDGYTF TGTGCCAGTGAGGGGGGAACGGATGGCTACACCTTC
- - TRBJ1-2 TRBV28 CASSSTAGLHGYTF TGTGCCAGCAGTTCTACAGCAGGGTTGCATGGCTACACCTTC
- - TRBJ1-4 TRBV18 CASSTSANEKLFF TGTGCCAGCTCGACATCAGCTAATGAAAAACTGTTTTTT
- - TRBJ1-2 TRBV16 CASSFSTGGRAYGYTF TGTGCCAGCAGTTTCTCAACCGGGGGCCGGGCCTATGGCTACACCTTC
- - TRBJ2-3 TRBV7-8 CASREEGLTDTQYF TGTGCCAGCAGGGAGGAGGGGCTCACAGATACGCAGTATTTT
- - TRBJ2-5 TRBV11-1 CASSLDSRSRMETQYF TGTGCCAGCAGCTTAGATTCCAGGTCCCGGATGGAGACCCAGTACTTC
- - TRBJ1-1 TRBV18 CASSYTGTLNTEAFF TGTGCCAGCTCGTACACCGGGACACTGAACACTGAAGCTTTCTTT
TRBD1 - TRBJ1-5 TRBV14 CASSQRLVEQGALPVLNQPQHF TGTGCCAGCAGCCAAAGATTGGTAGAACAGGGGGCGCTCCCTGTCCTTAATCAGCCCCAGCATTTT
- once TRBJ1-5 TRBV12-3/TRBV12-4 CASSRGSNQPQHF TGTGCCAGCAGTAGGGGAAGCAATCAGCCCCAGCATTTT
- - TRBJ1-4 TRBV5-1 CASSLANQVDNEKLFF TGCGCCAGCAGCTTGGCCAATCAGGTTGACAATGAAAAACTGTTTTTT
- - TRBJ1-3 TRBV2 CASREIFSGNTIYF TGTGCCAGCAGGGAGATTTTTTCTGGAAACACCATATATTTT
- - TRBJ2-3 TRBV7-3 CASSLNGPTDTQYF TGTGCCAGCAGCTTAAACGGACCCACAGATACGCAGTATTTT
- - TRBJ2-5 TRBV19 CASSIQETQYF TGTGCCAGTAGTATACAAGAGACCCAGTACTTC
TRBD1 - TRBJ1-2 TRBV29-1 CSVGTGGRWDGYTF TGCAGCGTGGGGACAGGGGGCCGATGGGATGGCTACACCTTC
- - TRBJ2-1 TRBV5-1 CASSSFDRRPYNEQFF TGCGCCAGCAGCTCATTTGACAGGCGACCTTACAATGAGCAGTTCTTC